This T cell receptor (beta chain) appears in the sequencing data of a study of CD8 T cells in Susac syndrome (dated by TCRdb to the late 2010s). Concerning the study at large: The study used repertoire sequencing to test whether antigen drove CD8+ T cell activation and differentiation in Susac syndrome. CD8+ T cell repertoire clonality was compared between fewer than 13 healthy donors, approximately 14 Susac syndrome patients and approximately 16 multiple sclerosis patients. General study outcomes and caveats: The number of individuals in the TCR sequencing and HLA analysis was recognized as being relatively small.

Spanning cysteine to phenylalanine, the CDR3 consists of 15 amino acids. Only the CDR3 DNA stays, 45 bases, in frame from base 1. CDR1 and CDR2, per the germline V gene, are SGHTA and FQGNSA. Unmatched junction bases come to 8, with V trimmed by 5 bases and J by 5 bases. RNA was extracted with the RNeasy kit and roughly 0.5 to 1 ug was reverse transcribed using random hexamers. The immunoSEQ multiplex PCR assay, which covers 54 Vbeta and 13 Jbeta segments, was used to amplify TCR beta CDR3 regions. Bias from PCR amplification was corrected by using a synthetic template baseline for primer optimization and for computational correction. The paper's data handling went like this. Reads were annotated to V, D and J genes according to IMGT and were analyzed with immunoSEQ Analyzer, with only productive sequences retained. To calculate clonality, Shannon entropy was normalized by log2 of the number of productive unique sequences and then subtracted from one. For each patient and control, public and private clones were evaluated within the 100 most prevalent clones. Clones were defined as Susac-specific if absent from the healthy and MS cohorts, from approximately 1,100 published viral clones and from other ImmuneACCESS disease sequences. TCRdb reprocessed the public reads (quality trimming at Q25 with fastp, clone calling with MiXCR) and kept in-frame beta chains. Rows are unified per CDR3 protein, each entry keeping the most common DNA and genes. It is TCRdb's table, rather than the study itself, that gives the V and J calls and clone size. This sample lists around 170,000 distinct CDR3 sequences; approximately 95% were detected once. The top ten hold about 0.15% of the sample.

Peripheral blood CD8+ and CD4+ T cells from healthy donors, Susac syndrome patients and multiple sclerosis patients were profiled by high-throughput TCR beta sequencing. Multiple sclerosis controls were treatment-naive patients with stable or active relapsing-remitting disease fulfilling revised McDonald criteria. Bulk CD8+ and CD4+ T cells were purified magnetically by negative isolation, whereas CD8+ TEMRA cells were enriched by FACS. Blood was collected in EDTA tubes and processed within 24 hours, with PBMCs isolated through density gradient centrifugation. PBMCs intended for TCR sequencing were cryopreserved in liquid nitrogen and were subsequently thawed in a 37 degrees C water bath. The sorted or isolated CD4+, CD8+ and CD8+ TEMRA cells had a purity of 90% or higher. About this clonotype itself: Its antigen is unknown. No per-base quality is available; no much larger clone lies one base away.

The sequence was collected from a human donor with multiple sclerosis. Sequencing was carried out using CD8+ T cells from PBMCs. The V and J segments used are TRBV7-2 and TRBJ2-1, and TRBD2 aligns with 8 junction nucleotides. The nucleotides read TGTGCCAGCAGCCCCTACAGCGGGGGCCACAATGAGCAGTTCTTC. It translates to CASSPYSGGHNEQFF.